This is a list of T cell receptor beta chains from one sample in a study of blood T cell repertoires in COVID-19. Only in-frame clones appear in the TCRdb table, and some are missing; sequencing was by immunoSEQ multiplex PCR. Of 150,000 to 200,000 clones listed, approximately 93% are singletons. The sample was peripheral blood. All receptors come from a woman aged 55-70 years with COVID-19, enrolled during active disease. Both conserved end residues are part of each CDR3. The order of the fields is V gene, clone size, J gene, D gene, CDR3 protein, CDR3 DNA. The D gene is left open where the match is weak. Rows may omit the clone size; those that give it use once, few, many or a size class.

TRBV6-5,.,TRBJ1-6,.,CASSYTGLSSPLHF,TGTGCCAGCAGTTACACAGGGTTGAGTTCACCCCTCCACTTT
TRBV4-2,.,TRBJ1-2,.,CASSQDLGGYGYTF,TGTGCCAGCAGCCAAGACTTGGGGGGCTATGGCTACACCTTC
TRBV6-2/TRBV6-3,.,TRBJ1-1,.,CASSPRLLRNTEAFF,TGTGCCAGCAGCCCCCGTCTCCTGCGGAACACTGAAGCTTTCTTT
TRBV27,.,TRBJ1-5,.,CASSFWGQPQHF,TGTGCCAGCAGTTTTTGGGGCCAGCCCCAGCATTTT
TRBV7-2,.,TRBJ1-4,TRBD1,CASSGQGQGDEKLFF,TGTGCCAGCAGCGGCCAGGGACAGGGTGACGAAAAACTGTTTTTT
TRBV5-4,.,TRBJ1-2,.,CASSLASGADAGYTF,TGTGCCAGCAGCTTGGCATCAGGCGCCGACGCTGGCTACACCTTC
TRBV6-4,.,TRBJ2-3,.,CASRSSGQDTQYF,TGTGCCAGCAGGTCGAGCGGGCAAGATACGCAGTATTTT
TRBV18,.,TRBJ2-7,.,CASSPGGSYEQYF,TGTGCCAGCTCACCGGGGGGTTCCTACGAGCAGTACTTC
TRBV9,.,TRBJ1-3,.,CASSVETGSNTIYF,TGTGCCAGCAGCGTAGAAACAGGCTCGAACACCATATATTTT
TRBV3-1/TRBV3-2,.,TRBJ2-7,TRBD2,CASSPSLPGLAGGIYF,TGTGCCAGCAGCCCATCACTACCGGGACTAGCGGGGGGGATATACTTC
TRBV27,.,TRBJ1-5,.,CASSYTGYQPQHF,TGTGCCAGCAGTTATACAGGGTATCAGCCCCAGCATTTT
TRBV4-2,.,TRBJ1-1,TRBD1,CASSQGTGVEAFF,TGTGCCAGCAGCCAAGGGACAGGGGTAGAAGCTTTCTTT
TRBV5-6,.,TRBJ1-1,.,CASSLVGAGGTEAFF,TGTGCCAGCAGCTTGGTTGGGGCGGGGGGCACTGAAGCTTTCTTT
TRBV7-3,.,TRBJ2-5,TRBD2,CASSLNPAGAWETQYF,TGTGCCAGCAGCTTAAATCCAGCGGGGGCTTGGGAGACCCAGTACTTC
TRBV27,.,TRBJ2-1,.,CASRPAGGSYNEQFF,TGTGCCAGCAGGCCCGCCGGGGGCTCCTACAATGAGCAGTTCTTC
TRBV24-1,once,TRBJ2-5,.,CATSDSRGYETQYF,TGTGCCACCAGTGATTCCAGGGGATACGAGACCCAGTACTTC
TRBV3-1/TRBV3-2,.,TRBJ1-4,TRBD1,CASGQGNEKLFF,TGTGCCAGCGGACAGGGAAATGAAAAACTGTTTTTT
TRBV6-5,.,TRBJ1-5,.,CASSYRPGERQPQHF,TGTGCCAGCAGTTACCGTCCGGGGGAGCGCCAGCCCCAGCATTTT
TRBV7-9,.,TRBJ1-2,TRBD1,CASSFGQGAFQYGYTF,TGTGCCAGCAGCTTTGGACAGGGGGCTTTTCAGTATGGCTACACCTTC
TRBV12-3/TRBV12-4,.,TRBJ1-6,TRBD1,CASTGTENSPLHF,TGTGCCAGCACCGGGACAGAAAATTCACCCCTCCACTTT
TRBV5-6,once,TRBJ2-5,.,CASSKTRDYQETQYF,TGTGCCAGCAGCAAAACCCGGGACTACCAAGAGACCCAGTACTTC
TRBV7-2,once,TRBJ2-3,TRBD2,CASSRGGAADTQYF,TGTGCCAGCAGTCGCGGGGGGGCGGCAGATACGCAGTATTTT
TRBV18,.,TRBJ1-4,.,CASSRPGLATNEKLFF,TGTGCCAGCTCACGCCCCGGTCTTGCAACTAATGAAAAACTGTTTTTT
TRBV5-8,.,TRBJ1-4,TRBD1,CASSLTGGGEKLFF,TGTGCCAGCAGCCTGACAGGGGGCGGGGAAAAACTGTTTTTT
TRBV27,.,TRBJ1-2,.,CASSLSNTDTNYGYTF,TGTGCCAGCAGTTTATCTAATACAGACACCAACTATGGCTACACCTTC
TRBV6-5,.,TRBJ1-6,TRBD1,CASRDRVFYNSPLHF,TGTGCCAGCAGGGACAGGGTTTTTTATAATTCACCCCTCCACTTT
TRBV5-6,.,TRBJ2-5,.,CASSASQVLQETQYF,TGTGCCAGCAGCGCCTCCCAGGTTCTCCAAGAGACCCAGTACTTC
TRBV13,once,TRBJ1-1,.,CASSLRDKNTEAFF,TGTGCCAGCAGCTTACGGGACAAGAACACTGAAGCTTTCTTT
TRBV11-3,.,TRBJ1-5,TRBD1,CASSRRDRVCSQPQHF,TGTGCCAGCAGCAGGAGGGACAGGGTCTGTTCCCAGCCCCAGCATTTT
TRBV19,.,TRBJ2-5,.,CSTSLGETQYF,TGTTCAACTAGCCTCGGAGAGACCCAGTACTTC
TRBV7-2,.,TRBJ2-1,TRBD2,CASSRSGGPGSSYNEQFF,TGTGCCAGCAGCCGTAGCGGGGGGCCGGGGAGCTCCTACAATGAGCAGTTCTTC
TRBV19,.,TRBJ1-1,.,CASSISTGNEAFF,TGTGCCAGTAGTATCTCTACCGGGAATGAAGCTTTCTTT
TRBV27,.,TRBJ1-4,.,CASSPRSGFGNEKLFF,TGTGCCAGCAGTCCCCGATCAGGGTTCGGTAATGAAAAACTGTTTTTT
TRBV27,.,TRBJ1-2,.,CASSFRGGGYTF,TGTGCCAGCAGTTTTAGGGGGGGTGGCTACACCTTC
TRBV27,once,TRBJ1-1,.,CASRLENRGWTEAFF,TGTGCCAGCAGGTTAGAAAATCGGGGGTGGACTGAAGCTTTCTTT
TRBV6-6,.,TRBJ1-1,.,CASSYPEDGVEAFF,TGTGCCAGCAGTTACCCCGAGGATGGAGTTGAAGCTTTCTTT
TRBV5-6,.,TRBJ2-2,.,CASSSRGIGELFF,TGTGCCAGCAGCTCGAGGGGGATAGGGGAGCTGTTTTTT
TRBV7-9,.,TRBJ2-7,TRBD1,CASSMGQGFDEQYF,TGTGCCAGCAGCATGGGACAGGGGTTCGACGAGCAGTACTTC
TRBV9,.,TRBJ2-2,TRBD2,CASSVSGGTDTGELFF,TGTGCCAGCAGCGTCAGCGGGGGGACTGACACCGGGGAGCTGTTTTTT
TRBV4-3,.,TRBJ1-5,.,CASSQEQHNQPQHF,TGCGCCAGCAGCCAGGAGCAGCACAATCAGCCCCAGCATTTT